The entry below describes one TCR beta chain. Repertoires were generated with immunoSEQ multiplex PCR, while TCRdb's copy carries only in-frame clones and drops some. This table has about 480,000 clones, 88% appearing once. The data derive from a study of blood T cell repertoires in COVID-19. Germline V gene sequence: CDR1 MNHEY, CDR2 SMNVEV (reference sequence). V lost 2 bases, J lost 7 bases, and 11 bases stayed unmatched. The CDR3 totals 15 residues. Study members were between about 18 and 90 years old and lived in fewer than 30 US regions. Among Cohort 3 donors, those recovered had two negative PCRs, clearance, or symptom resolution.

The sample was PBMCs or T cells enriched from blood (not recorded which). The chain carries TRBV27 and TRBJ2-7, with 7 bases that match TRBD1. This TCR was recovered from a woman between 40 and 50 years old who had recovered from COVID-19. The CDR3 region has the DNA TGTGCCAGCAGTTTACGGGACAGCTGGTCGGGAGAGCAGTACTTC. Translating it yields CASSLRDSWSGEQYF.